This T cell receptor beta chain was identified in a study of blood T cell repertoires in COVID-19. The assay was immunoSEQ multiplex PCR, and TCRdb's table has in-frame clones only and misses some. The table lists 250,000 to 350,000 clones, 75% to 90% of them singletons. Trimming took 3 bases from V and 8 from J; bases not matched to a gene: 6. CDR1 and CDR2 from the germline V gene are ENHRY and SYGVKD. CDR3 length: 16 residues. The sample comprised peripheral blood. The chain employs TRBV10-3 and TRBJ2-1, with 14 bases fitting TRBD2. The TCR sequence derives from a woman in her forties who had recovered from COVID-19. The CDR3 DNA is TGTGCCATCAGTGACAGCGGGACTAGCGGGAGCTATGAGCAGTTCTTC. It specifies CAISDSGTSGSYEQFF.